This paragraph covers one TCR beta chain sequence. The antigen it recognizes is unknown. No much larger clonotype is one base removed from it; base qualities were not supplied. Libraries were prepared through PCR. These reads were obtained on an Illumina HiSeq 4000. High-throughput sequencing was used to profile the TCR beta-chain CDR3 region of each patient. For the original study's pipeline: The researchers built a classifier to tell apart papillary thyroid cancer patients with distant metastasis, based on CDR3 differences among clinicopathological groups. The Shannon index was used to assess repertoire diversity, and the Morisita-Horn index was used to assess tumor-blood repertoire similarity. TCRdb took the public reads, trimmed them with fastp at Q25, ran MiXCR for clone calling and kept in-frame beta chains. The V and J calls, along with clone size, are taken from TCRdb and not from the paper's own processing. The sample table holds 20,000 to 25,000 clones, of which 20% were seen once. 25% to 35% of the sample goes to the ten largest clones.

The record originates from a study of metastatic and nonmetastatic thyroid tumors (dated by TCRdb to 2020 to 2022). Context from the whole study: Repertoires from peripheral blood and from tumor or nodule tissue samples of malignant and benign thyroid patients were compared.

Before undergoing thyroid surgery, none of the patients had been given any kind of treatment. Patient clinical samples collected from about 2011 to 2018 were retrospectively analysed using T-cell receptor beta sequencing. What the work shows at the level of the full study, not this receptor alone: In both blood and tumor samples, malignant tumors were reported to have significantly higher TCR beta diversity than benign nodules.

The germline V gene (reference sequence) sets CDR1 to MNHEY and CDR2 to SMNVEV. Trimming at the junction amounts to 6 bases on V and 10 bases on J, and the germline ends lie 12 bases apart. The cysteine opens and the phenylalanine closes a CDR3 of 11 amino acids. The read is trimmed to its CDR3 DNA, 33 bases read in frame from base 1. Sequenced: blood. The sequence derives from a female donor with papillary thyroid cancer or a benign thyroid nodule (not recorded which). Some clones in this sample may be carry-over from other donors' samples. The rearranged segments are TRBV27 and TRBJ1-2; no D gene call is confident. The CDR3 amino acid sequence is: CASSWWEPYTF. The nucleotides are TGTGCCAGCAGCTGGTGGGAACCCTACACCTTC.